This passage covers 10 T cell receptor beta chains from one sample sequenced in a study of blood T cells in healthy people across ages. Next came a second PCR, run for about 7 to 12 cycles, which used a sample-barcoded 5' primer along with a J-beta primer mix. TCRdb used MiXCR to reprocess the 5' RACE reads, holding one entry per CDR3 protein. The table has 800,000 to 950,000 distinct CDR3 sequences, 36% seen once; the top ten hold 10% to 15%. Sequenced sample: blood. The receptors stem from a man between 18 and 29 years old in good health.

This clonotype was observed at least ten times. CDR3 DNA: TGCAGTGCTAGTAGGGGAGGCTATGGCTACACCTTC. Its protein product is CSASRGGYGYTF. V is TRBV20-1 and J is TRBJ1-2, with D perhaps matching TRBD1 (5 bases). V gave up 3 bases and J gave up 4 bases, with 9 bases separating them. The CDR3 spans 12 residues. Germline V gene data show CDR1 as DFQATT and CDR2 as SNEGSKA (reference sequence).

The gene calls are TRBV12-3 or TRBV12-4 and TRBJ1-5; 7 bases are shared with TRBD1. Trimming at V came to 7 bases and at J to 2 bases, leaving 5 bases not matched to a gene. The CDR3 covers 14 residues. CDR3 nucleotides: TGTGCCAGCAACGGAGGGGGCGGCAATCAGCCCCAGCATTTT. Translating gives CASNGGGGNQPQHF.

The rearrangement links TRBV4-2 to TRBJ1-1; 7 bases are a match to TRBD1. The CDR3 has 13 amino acids. CDR1 and CDR2 (germline): LGHNA, YNFKEQ. J lost 6 bases, V lost 4 bases, and 5 bases had no gene match. The CDR3 spells CASSPTGHPEAFF. The CDR3 coding sequence is TGTGCCAGCAGCCCGACAGGGCACCCTGAAGCTTTCTTT.

The rearrangement links TRBV29-1 to TRBJ2-2, with TRBD2 as a possible D gene (6 bases). The CDR3 loop spans 13 amino acids. The germline CDR1 and CDR2 sequences are SQVTM and ANQGSEA. Trimming took 2 bases from V and 4 from J, leaving 8 bases between them. DNA of the CDR3: TGCAGCGTTGAATCCGGGGGCACCGGGGAGCTGTTTTTT. This codes for CSVESGGTGELFF.

The V call is TRBV5-1, the J call TRBJ2-1; D may be TRBD1 (6 bases). The germline V gene encodes CDR1 SGHRS and CDR2 YFSETQ. V was trimmed by 4 bases and J by 9 bases, leaving 17 bases between them. This CDR3 has 14 amino acids. The CDR3 DNA is TGCGCCAGCAGCCGCGCCGATAGGGGGACTGAGCAGTTCTTC. Translated, it gives CASSRADRGTEQFF.

This clonotype has only one observation. The genes are TRBV7-2 and TRBJ2-5, with 8 bases that match TRBD2. From germline, CDR1 is SGHTA and CDR2 FQGNSA. Trimming at V came to 1 base and at J to 9 bases, leaving 7 bases not matched to a gene. This CDR3 is 14 amino acids long. This chain's CDR3 is CASSLDHSGGAQYF. In DNA, the CDR3 is TGTGCCAGCAGCTTAGACCATTCGGGGGGGGCCCAGTACTTC.

V gene TRBV3-1 combines with J gene TRBJ2-1, with no clear D. Per the germline V gene, CDR1 is LGHDT and CDR2 is YNNKEL (reference sequence). This CDR3 is built from 13 residues. V dropped 0 bases and J dropped 13 bases, with 13 bases sitting between them. The CDR3 here is CASSQDYKETQFF. Here the CDR3 DNA reads TGTGCCAGCAGCCAAGATTACAAAGAGACCCAGTTCTTC.

The J gene is TRBJ2-6, the V gene TRBV6-2 or TRBV6-3; D is unclear. The CDR3 length is 15 residues. The germline V and J ends were trimmed by 4 bases and 0 bases, with 7 bases remaining between them. The germline CDR1 and CDR2 sequences are MNHEY and SVGEGT. The CDR3 sequence: CASSFGISGANVLTF. The CDR3 region has the DNA TGTGCCAGCAGTTTTGGTATCTCTGGGGCCAACGTCCTGACTTTC.

This chain uses TRBV7-9 with TRBJ1-1; weak D call: TRBD1 (6 bases). V was clipped by 5 bases and J by 4 bases, with 17 bases between them. CDR1 and CDR2 from the germline V gene are SEHNR and FQNEAQ (reference sequence). This CDR3 comprises 15 residues. The DNA of the CDR3 is TGTGCCAGCAGCACCACAGGGTTTGGAGGCACTGAAGCTTTCTTT. This translates into CASSTTGFGGTEAFF.

At least ten counts were recorded for this clonotype. V and J are TRBV7-2 and TRBJ2-4; tentative D call: TRBD2 (6 bases). Germline CDR1 is SGHTA and CDR2 is FQGNSA. V was pared by 1 base and J by 11 bases, with 15 bases between. This CDR3 has 14 residues. The CDR3 region has the DNA TGTGCCAGCAGCTTAGGACGGGACTTAAGCCTTCAGTACTTC. It specifies CASSLGRDLSLQYF.